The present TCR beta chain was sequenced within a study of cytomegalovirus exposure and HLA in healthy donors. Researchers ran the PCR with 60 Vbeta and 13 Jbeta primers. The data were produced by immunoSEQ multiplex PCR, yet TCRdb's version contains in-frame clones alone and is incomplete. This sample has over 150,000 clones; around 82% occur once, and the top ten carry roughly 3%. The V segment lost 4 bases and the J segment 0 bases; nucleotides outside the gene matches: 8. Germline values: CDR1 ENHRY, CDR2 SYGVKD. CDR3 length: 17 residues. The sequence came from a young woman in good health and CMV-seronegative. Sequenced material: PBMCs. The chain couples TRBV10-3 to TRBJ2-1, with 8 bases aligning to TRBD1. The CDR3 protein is CAISVWTGSGSYNEQFF. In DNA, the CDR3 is TGTGCCATCAGTGTTTGGACAGGGTCTGGCTCCTACAATGAGCAGTTCTTC.